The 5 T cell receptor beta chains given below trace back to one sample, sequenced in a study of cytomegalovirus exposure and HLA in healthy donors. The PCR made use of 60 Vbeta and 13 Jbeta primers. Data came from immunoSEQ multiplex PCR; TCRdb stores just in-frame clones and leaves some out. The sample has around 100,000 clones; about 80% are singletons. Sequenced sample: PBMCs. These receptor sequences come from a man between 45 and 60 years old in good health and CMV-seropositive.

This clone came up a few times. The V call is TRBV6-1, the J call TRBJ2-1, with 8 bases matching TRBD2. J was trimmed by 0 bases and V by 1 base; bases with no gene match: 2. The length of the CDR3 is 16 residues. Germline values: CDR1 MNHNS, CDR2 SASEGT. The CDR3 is CASSEVSGSSYNEQFF. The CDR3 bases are TGTGCCAGCAGTGAAGTGAGCGGGAGCTCCTACAATGAGCAGTTCTTC.

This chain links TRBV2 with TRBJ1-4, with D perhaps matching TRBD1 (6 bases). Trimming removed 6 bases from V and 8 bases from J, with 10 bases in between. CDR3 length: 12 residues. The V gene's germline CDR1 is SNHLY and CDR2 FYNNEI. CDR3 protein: CASRDRREKLFF. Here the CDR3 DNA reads TGTGCCAGCAGAGACAGGCGGGAAAAACTGTTTTTT.

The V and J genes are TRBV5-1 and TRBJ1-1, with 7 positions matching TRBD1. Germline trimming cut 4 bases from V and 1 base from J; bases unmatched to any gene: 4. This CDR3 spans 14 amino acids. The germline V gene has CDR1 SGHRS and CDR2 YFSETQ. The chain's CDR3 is CASSTGTANTEAFF. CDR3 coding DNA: TGCGCCAGCAGCACTGGGACAGCGAACACTGAAGCTTTCTTT.

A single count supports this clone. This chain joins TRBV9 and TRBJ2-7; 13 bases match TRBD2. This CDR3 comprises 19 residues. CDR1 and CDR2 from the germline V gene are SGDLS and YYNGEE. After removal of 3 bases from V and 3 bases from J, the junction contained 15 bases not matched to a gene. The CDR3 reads CASSAKPRGLAGEDYEQYF. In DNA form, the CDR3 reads TGTGCCAGCAGCGCGAAGCCCCGCGGACTAGCGGGAGAGGACTACGAGCAGTACTTC. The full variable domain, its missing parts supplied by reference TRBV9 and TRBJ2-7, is DSGVTQTPKHLITATGQRVTLRCSPRSGDLSVYWYQQSLDQGLQFLIQYYNGEERAKGNILERFSAQQFPDLHSELNLSSLELGDSALYFCASSAKPRGLAGEDYEQYFGPGTRLTVT.

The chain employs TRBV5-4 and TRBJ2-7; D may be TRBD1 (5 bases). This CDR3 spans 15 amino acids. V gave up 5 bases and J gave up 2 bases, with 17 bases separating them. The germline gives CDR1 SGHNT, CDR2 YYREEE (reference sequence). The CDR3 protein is CASSSGPQGTYEQYF. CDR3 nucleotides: TGTGCCAGCAGTTCCGGACCCCAGGGAACCTACGAGCAGTACTTC.